The rows below give T cell receptor beta chains drawn from one sample of a study of early T cells in non-severe SARS-CoV-2 infection. A single record per CDR3 protein comes from TCRdb applying MiXCR to the 5' RACE reads. The sample consists of some 30,000 distinct CDR3 sequences, less than 6% of them appearing once. The specimen was whole blood, collected at baseline. All receptors come from an adult who was a healthcare worker with PCR-confirmed SARS-CoV-2 infection or an uninfected control (not recorded which). CDR3s include the opening cysteine and the closing phenylalanine or tryptophan. Each record gives: D gene, V gene, J gene, CDR3 protein. The D gene is left open where the match is weak.

d_gene: NA; v_gene: TRBV7-8; j_gene: TRBJ1-1; CDR3aa: CASTTTGAWEAFF
d_gene: NA; v_gene: TRBV29-1; j_gene: TRBJ1-1; CDR3aa: CSVDPSTVNTEAFF
d_gene: NA; v_gene: TRBV7-8; j_gene: TRBJ2-3; CDR3aa: CASSLDRETSDTQYF
d_gene: NA; v_gene: TRBV6-1; j_gene: TRBJ1-5; CDR3aa: CASSAPDRGGNQPQHF
d_gene: NA; v_gene: TRBV30; j_gene: TRBJ2-4; CDR3aa: CAWSKDQKNIQYF
d_gene: NA; v_gene: TRBV24-1; j_gene: TRBJ1-2; CDR3aa: CATSDYLYGYTF
d_gene: TRBD1; v_gene: TRBV6-1; j_gene: TRBJ2-4; CDR3aa: CATRIHGDSKNIQYF
d_gene: TRBD2; v_gene: TRBV6-6; j_gene: TRBJ2-1; CDR3aa: CASRRTSGSDSYNEQFF
d_gene: NA; v_gene: TRBV7-9; j_gene: TRBJ1-2; CDR3aa: CASSTGTPRGYTF
d_gene: NA; v_gene: TRBV18; j_gene: TRBJ1-2; CDR3aa: CASSYTGIPYGYTF
d_gene: NA; v_gene: TRBV29-1; j_gene: TRBJ2-5; CDR3aa: CSVGQTYQETQYF
d_gene: TRBD2; v_gene: TRBV29-1; j_gene: TRBJ2-7; CDR3aa: CSVGSSGRGREQYF
d_gene: TRBD2; v_gene: TRBV29-1; j_gene: TRBJ2-7; CDR3aa: CSVAPLAGGDEQYF
d_gene: NA; v_gene: TRBV29-1; j_gene: TRBJ2-1; CDR3aa: CSASLVASYNEQFF
d_gene: TRBD2; v_gene: TRBV7-2; j_gene: TRBJ2-4; CDR3aa: CASSLARAGGRGIQYF
d_gene: NA; v_gene: TRBV29-1; j_gene: TRBJ1-1; CDR3aa: CSVSRGTEAFF
d_gene: NA; v_gene: TRBV6-6; j_gene: TRBJ1-5; CDR3aa: CASSIDSSNQPQHF
d_gene: TRBD2; v_gene: TRBV6-1; j_gene: TRBJ2-2; CDR3aa: CASTALAGPNGELFF
d_gene: NA; v_gene: TRBV2; j_gene: TRBJ1-1; CDR3aa: CASTRLGDTEAFF
d_gene: NA; v_gene: TRBV6-6; j_gene: TRBJ1-6; CDR3aa: CASSPPQGGNNSPLHF
d_gene: NA; v_gene: TRBV6-4; j_gene: TRBJ1-1; CDR3aa: CASSDTGSPRTEAFF
d_gene: NA; v_gene: TRBV6-1; j_gene: TRBJ2-1; CDR3aa: CASSDEGAWVGYNEQFF
d_gene: TRBD2; v_gene: TRBV20-1; j_gene: TRBJ2-7; CDR3aa: CSARSAEGTGGVYEQYF
d_gene: NA; v_gene: TRBV12-3/TRBV12-4; j_gene: TRBJ2-7; CDR3aa: CASSLRLGKQGYEQYF
d_gene: TRBD2; v_gene: TRBV11-2; j_gene: TRBJ2-1; CDR3aa: CASSPPGLAYNEQFF
d_gene: NA; v_gene: TRBV24-1; j_gene: TRBJ1-5; CDR3aa: CATSAGISNQPQHF
d_gene: NA; v_gene: TRBV7-2; j_gene: TRBJ1-2; CDR3aa: CASSLVLGGYTF
d_gene: NA; v_gene: TRBV7-9; j_gene: TRBJ2-5; CDR3aa: CASSPSGAETQYF
d_gene: TRBD2; v_gene: TRBV24-1; j_gene: TRBJ2-3; CDR3aa: CATGLAGPTDTQYF
d_gene: TRBD1; v_gene: TRBV9; j_gene: TRBJ2-7; CDR3aa: CASSSNRGLGEQYF
d_gene: NA; v_gene: TRBV6-6; j_gene: TRBJ1-6; CDR3aa: CASSYSELGVGALHF
d_gene: NA; v_gene: TRBV2; j_gene: TRBJ1-5; CDR3aa: CAKRDGPDQPQHF
d_gene: NA; v_gene: TRBV19; j_gene: TRBJ1-5; CDR3aa: CASSNRGQPQHF
d_gene: NA; v_gene: TRBV5-4; j_gene: TRBJ2-2; CDR3aa: CASSLKSANTGELFF
d_gene: NA; v_gene: TRBV12-3/TRBV12-4; j_gene: TRBJ1-1; CDR3aa: CASSLASWREAFF
d_gene: NA; v_gene: TRBV4-3; j_gene: TRBJ2-1; CDR3aa: CASRVERYEQFF
d_gene: NA; v_gene: TRBV28; j_gene: TRBJ2-5; CDR3aa: CASSLWQDQETQYF
d_gene: TRBD2; v_gene: TRBV20-1; j_gene: TRBJ2-1; CDR3aa: CSARPLAGHNEQFF
d_gene: NA; v_gene: TRBV6-4; j_gene: TRBJ2-2; CDR3aa: CASSDRDTGELFF
d_gene: TRBD1; v_gene: TRBV6-5; j_gene: TRBJ2-1; CDR3aa: CASSYGTQGLYNEQFF
d_gene: NA; v_gene: TRBV18; j_gene: TRBJ2-3; CDR3aa: CASSPPSTTDTQYF
d_gene: TRBD1; v_gene: TRBV10-1; j_gene: TRBJ2-7; CDR3aa: CASSETDRAPFSYEQYF
d_gene: NA; v_gene: TRBV19; j_gene: TRBJ2-1; CDR3aa: CASSRGQTGAENEQFF
d_gene: TRBD2; v_gene: TRBV29-1; j_gene: TRBJ2-1; CDR3aa: CSVEESKAGGPSRNNEQFF
d_gene: TRBD2; v_gene: TRBV6-2/TRBV6-3; j_gene: TRBJ2-7; CDR3aa: CASSYSRREGYEQYF
d_gene: TRBD1; v_gene: TRBV7-3; j_gene: TRBJ1-1; CDR3aa: CASSPQGDTEAFF
d_gene: NA; v_gene: TRBV20-1; j_gene: TRBJ2-7; CDR3aa: CSAIGGIEQYF